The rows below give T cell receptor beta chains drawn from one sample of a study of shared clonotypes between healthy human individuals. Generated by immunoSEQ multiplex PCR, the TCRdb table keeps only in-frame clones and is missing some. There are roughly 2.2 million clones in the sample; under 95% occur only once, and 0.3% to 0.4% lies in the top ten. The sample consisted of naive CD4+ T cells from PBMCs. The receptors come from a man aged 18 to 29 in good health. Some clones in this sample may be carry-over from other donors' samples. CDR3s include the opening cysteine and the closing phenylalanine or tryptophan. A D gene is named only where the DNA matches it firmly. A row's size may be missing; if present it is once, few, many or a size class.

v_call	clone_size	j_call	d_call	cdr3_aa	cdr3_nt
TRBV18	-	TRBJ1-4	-	CASSRPNEKLFF	TGTGCCAGCTCACGACCAAATGAAAAACTGTTTTTT
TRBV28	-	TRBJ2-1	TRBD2	CASSGLASPFF	TGTGCCAGCAGTGGACTAGCTTCTCCGTTCTTC
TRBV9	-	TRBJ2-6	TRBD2	CASSRGAGANVLTF	TGTGCCAGCAGCCGGGGGGCTGGGGCCAACGTCCTGACTTTC
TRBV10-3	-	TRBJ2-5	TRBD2	CAISVVGAGEETQYF	TGTGCCATCAGTGTAGTTGGAGCGGGGGAGGAGACCCAGTACTTC
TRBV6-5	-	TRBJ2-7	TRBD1	CASRHDRANYEQYF	TGTGCCAGCAGACACGACAGGGCCAACTACGAGCAGTACTTC
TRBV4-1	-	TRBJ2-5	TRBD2	CASSLGLAGALGETQYF	TGCGCCAGCAGCCTGGGACTAGCGGGAGCGCTCGGGGAGACCCAGTACTTC
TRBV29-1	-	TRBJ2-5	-	CSGGTRYQETQYF	TGCAGCGGCGGGACCAGGTACCAAGAGACCCAGTACTTC
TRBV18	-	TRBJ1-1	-	CASSLGQTNTEAFF	TGTGCCAGCTCACTTGGACAAACGAACACTGAAGCTTTCTTT
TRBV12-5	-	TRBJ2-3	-	CASGGTPDTQYF	TGTGCTAGTGGGGGGACTCCGGATACGCAGTATTTT
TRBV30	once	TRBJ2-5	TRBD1	CAYGQGGQETQYF	TGTGCCTACGGACAGGGGGGGCAAGAGACCCAGTACTTC
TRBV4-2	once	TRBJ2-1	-	CASKPTWGAELGEQFF	TGTGCCAGCAAACCTACCTGGGGCGCGGAGCTCGGTGAGCAGTTCTTC
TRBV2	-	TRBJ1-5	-	CASRADGAGPQHF	TGTGCCAGCAGAGCCGACGGAGCGGGGCCCCAGCATTTT
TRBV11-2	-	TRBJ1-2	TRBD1	CASSLIFGTGGYGYTF	TGTGCCAGCAGCTTGATTTTCGGGACAGGAGGCTATGGCTACACCTTC
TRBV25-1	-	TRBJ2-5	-	CASSEPGHTMVEQYF	TGTGCCAGCAGTGAACCCGGGCACACGATGGTTGAGCAGTACTTC
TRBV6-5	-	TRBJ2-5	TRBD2	CASSWGLAGETQYF	TGTGCCAGCAGTTGGGGACTAGCGGGGGAGACCCAGTACTTC
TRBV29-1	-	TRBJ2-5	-	CSGNRYQETQYF	TGCAGCGGGAACAGGTACCAAGAGACCCAGTACTTC
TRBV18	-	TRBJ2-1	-	CASSRRTEPPYNEQFF	TGTGCCAGCTCACGACGGACAGAGCCTCCTTACAATGAGCAGTTCTTC
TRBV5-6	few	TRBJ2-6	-	CASSHASGANVLTF	TGTGCCAGCAGTCACGCCTCTGGGGCCAACGTCCTGACTTTC
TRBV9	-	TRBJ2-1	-	CASSPRGSSYNEQFF	TGTGCCAGCAGCCCCAGAGGTAGCTCCTACAATGAGCAGTTCTTC
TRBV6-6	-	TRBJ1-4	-	CASSYEGSPEKLFF	TGTGCCAGCAGTTATGAGGGTAGTCCAGAAAAACTGTTTTTT
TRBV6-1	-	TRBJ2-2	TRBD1	CASKRDRDTGELFF	TGTGCCAGCAAGCGGGACAGGGACACCGGGGAGCTGTTTTTT
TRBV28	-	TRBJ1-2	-	CASSLLDRPAAGYTF	TGTGCCAGCAGTTTGCTAGACAGACCCGCGGCGGGCTACACCTTC
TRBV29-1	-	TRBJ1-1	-	CSVGRNAEAFF	TGCAGCGTTGGGAGGAACGCCGAAGCTTTCTTT
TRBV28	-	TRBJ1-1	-	CASTLYSGGGFNTEAFF	TGTGCCAGCACCCTTTACTCTGGGGGCGGGTTTAACACTGAAGCTTTCTTT
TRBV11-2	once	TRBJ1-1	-	CASSAGWNTEAFF	TGTGCCAGCAGCGCCGGTTGGAACACTGAAGCTTTCTTT
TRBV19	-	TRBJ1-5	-	CASRLAGGRGQPQHF	TGTGCCAGTAGATTAGCCGGGGGCCGGGGTCAGCCCCAGCATTTT
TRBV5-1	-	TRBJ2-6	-	CASSLVAGSGANVLTF	TGCGCCAGCAGCTTGGTAGCAGGGTCTGGGGCCAACGTCCTGACTTTC
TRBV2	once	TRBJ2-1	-	CASRFRGNGRSYNEQFF	TGTGCCAGCAGGTTCAGGGGCAACGGACGCTCCTACAATGAGCAGTTCTTC
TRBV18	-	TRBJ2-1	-	CASSRLTTGADNEQFF	TGTGCCAGCTCACGCCTTACGACGGGAGCCGACAATGAGCAGTTCTTC
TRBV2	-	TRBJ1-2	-	CASNPPGHLGGYTF	TGTGCCAGCAACCCCCCGGGCCACTTGGGTGGCTACACCTTC
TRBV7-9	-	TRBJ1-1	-	CASSSRDRANSQAFF	TGTGCCAGCAGCTCACGGGACCGCGCTAATTCCCAAGCTTTCTTT
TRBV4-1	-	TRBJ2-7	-	CASSPTSVRSSYEQYF	TGCGCCAGCAGCCCCACTTCGGTGCGGAGTTCCTACGAGCAGTACTTC
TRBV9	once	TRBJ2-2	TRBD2	CASSVELAGDQGELFF	TGTGCCAGCAGCGTGGAACTAGCGGGAGATCAGGGGGAGCTGTTTTTT
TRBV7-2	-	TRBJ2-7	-	CASSLDGTNLYEQYF	TGTGCCAGCAGCTTAGACGGGACGAACCTCTACGAGCAGTACTTC
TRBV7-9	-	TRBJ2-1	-	CASSLAGSYNEQFF	TGTGCCAGCAGCTTAGCGGGATCCTACAATGAGCAGTTCTTC
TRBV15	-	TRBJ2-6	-	CATSGGSTARGANVLTF	TGTGCCACCAGTGGGGGATCCACCGCGAGGGGGGCCAACGTCCTGACTTTC
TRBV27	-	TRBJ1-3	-	CASSSLTGQYSGNTIYF	TGTGCCAGCAGTTCCCTCACCGGGCAGTACTCTGGAAACACCATATATTTT
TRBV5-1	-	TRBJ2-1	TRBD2	CASSLGTSHNEQFF	TGCGCCAGCAGCTTGGGGACTAGCCACAATGAGCAGTTCTTC
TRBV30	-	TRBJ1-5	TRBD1	CAWSVGTGRNQPQHF	TGTGCCTGGAGTGTCGGGACAGGAAGAAATCAGCCCCAGCATTTT
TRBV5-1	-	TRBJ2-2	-	CASSPFVGSGELFF	TGCGCCAGCAGCCCGTTCGTCGGGTCCGGGGAGCTGTTTTTT
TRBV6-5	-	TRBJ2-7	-	CASSYSGARYEQYF	TGTGCCAGCAGTTACAGCGGAGCCCGCTACGAGCAGTACTTC
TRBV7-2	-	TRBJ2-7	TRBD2	CASSLVAGGLYEQYF	TGTGCCAGCAGCTTAGTAGCGGGAGGGCTCTACGAGCAGTACTTC
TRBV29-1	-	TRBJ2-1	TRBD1	CSVGTGVSSYNEQFF	TGCAGCGTCGGGACAGGGGTCAGCTCCTACAATGAGCAGTTCTTC
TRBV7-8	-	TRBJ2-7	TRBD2	CASSSEGIMGTSPYEQYF	TGTGCCAGCAGCTCCGAAGGTATTATGGGGACTAGCCCCTACGAGCAGTACTTC
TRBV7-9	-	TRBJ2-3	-	CASSLLLYTDTQYF	TGTGCCAGCAGCTTACTACTATATACAGATACGCAGTATTTT
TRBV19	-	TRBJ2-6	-	CASSIGGSGANVLTF	TGTGCCAGTAGTATAGGAGGGTCCGGGGCCAACGTCCTGACTTTC
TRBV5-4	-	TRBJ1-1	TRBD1	CASSVQGAHTEAFF	TGTGCCAGCAGCGTCCAGGGGGCTCACACTGAAGCTTTCTTT
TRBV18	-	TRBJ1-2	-	CASSPSGGQLYGYTF	TGTGCCAGCTCACCATCGGGCGGACAGCTCTATGGCTACACCTTC
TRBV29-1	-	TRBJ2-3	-	CSAGVSSTDTQYF	TGCAGCGCCGGAGTCTCTAGCACAGATACGCAGTATTTT
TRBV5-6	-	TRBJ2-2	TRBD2	CASSSDGTSGSAGELFF	TGTGCCAGCAGCTCAGATGGGACTAGCGGGAGTGCCGGGGAGCTGTTTTTT
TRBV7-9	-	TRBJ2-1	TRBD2	CASSLETSGSGNEQFF	TGTGCCAGCAGCTTAGAAACTAGCGGGAGCGGGAATGAGCAGTTCTTC
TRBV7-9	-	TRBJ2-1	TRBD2	CASSNREGLGNEQFF	TGTGCCAGCAGCAACCGGGAGGGCCTAGGCAATGAGCAGTTCTTC
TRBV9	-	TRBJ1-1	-	CASSLEPQQNTEAFF	TGTGCCAGCAGCCTCGAGCCCCAGCAGAACACTGAAGCTTTCTTT
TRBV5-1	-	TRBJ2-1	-	CASAPLPGTGGAGEQFF	TGCGCCAGCGCCCCCCTGCCCGGGACAGGAGGAGCGGGAGAGCAGTTCTTC
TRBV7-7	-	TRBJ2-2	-	CASSRTSPGELFF	TGTGCCAGCAGCCGCACTAGTCCCGGGGAGCTGTTTTTT